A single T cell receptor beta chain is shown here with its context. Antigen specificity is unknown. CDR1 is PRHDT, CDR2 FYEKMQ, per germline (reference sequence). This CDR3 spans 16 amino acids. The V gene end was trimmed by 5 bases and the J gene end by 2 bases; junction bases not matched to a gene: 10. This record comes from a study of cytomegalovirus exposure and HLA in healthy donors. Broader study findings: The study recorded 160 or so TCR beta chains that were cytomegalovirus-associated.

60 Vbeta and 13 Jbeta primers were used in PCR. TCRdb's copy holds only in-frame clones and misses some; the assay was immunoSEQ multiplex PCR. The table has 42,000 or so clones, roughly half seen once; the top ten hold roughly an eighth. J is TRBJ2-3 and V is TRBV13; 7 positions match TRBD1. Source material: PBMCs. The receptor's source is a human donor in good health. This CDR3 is CASSPAGTALTDTQYF. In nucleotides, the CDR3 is TGTGCCAGCAGCCCAGCTGGGACAGCCCTCACAGATACGCAGTATTTT. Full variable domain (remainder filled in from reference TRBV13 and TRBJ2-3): AAGVIQSPRHLIKEKRETATLKCYPIPRHDTVYWYQQGPGQDPQFLISFYEKMQSDKGSIPDRFSAQQFSDYHSELNMSSLELGDSALYFCASSPAGTALTDTQYFGPGTRLTVL.